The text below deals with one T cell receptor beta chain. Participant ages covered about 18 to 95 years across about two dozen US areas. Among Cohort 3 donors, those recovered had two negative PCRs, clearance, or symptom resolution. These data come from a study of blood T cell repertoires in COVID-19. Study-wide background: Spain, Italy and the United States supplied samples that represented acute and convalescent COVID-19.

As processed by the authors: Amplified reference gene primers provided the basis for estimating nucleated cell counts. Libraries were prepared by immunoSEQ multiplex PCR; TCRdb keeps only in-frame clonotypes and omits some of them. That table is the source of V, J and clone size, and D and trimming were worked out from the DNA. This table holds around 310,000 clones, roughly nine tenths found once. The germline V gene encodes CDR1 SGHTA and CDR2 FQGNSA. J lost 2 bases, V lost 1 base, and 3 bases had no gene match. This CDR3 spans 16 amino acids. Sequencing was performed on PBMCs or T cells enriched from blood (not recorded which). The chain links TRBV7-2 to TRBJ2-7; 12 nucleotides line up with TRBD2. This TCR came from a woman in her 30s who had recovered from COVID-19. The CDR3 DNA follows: TGTGCCAGCAGCTTAGGACTAGCGGGAGTTCCCTACGAGCAGTACTTC. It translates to CASSLGLAGVPYEQYF.